This T cell receptor (beta chain) was sequenced for a study of T-cell reconstitution after alpha-beta-depleted transplantation in children. The authors prepared the TCRbeta library with unique molecular identifiers. TCRdb recomputed calls from the PCR reads with MiXCR, one row per CDR3 protein. The table shows approximately 350,000 distinct CDR3 sequences, with under 20% occurring only once. Study results and caveats: Reportedly, roughly two months post-transplant, alpha-beta T cells arose from several hundred expanded graft clones. The study traced high day-60 TCRbeta diversity in some patients to surviving recipient T cells and thymic progenitors.

The CDR3 runs to 16 residues. V lost 0 bases, J lost 4 bases, and 7 bases stayed unmatched. Germline assignment: CDR1 WNHNN and CDR2 SYGVQD (reference sequence). This clonotype has more than one count but fewer than ten. Its target is not known. Sequenced here: PBMCs, mostly from graft donor cells, sampled 360 days after TCRalphabeta/CD19-depleted stem cell transplant. The TCR sequence derives from a male patient aged 2-10 years who had a stem cell transplant for acute lymphoblastic leukemia, so the T cells may come from the graft donor. The genes are TRBV10-1 and TRBJ2-3; 7 bases match TRBD2. CDR3 protein: CASSESLAGVPDTQYF. CDR3 nucleotide sequence: TGCGCCAGCAGTGAGTCGTTGGCGGGAGTTCCAGATACGCAGTATTTT.